This TCR beta chain derives from a study of blood T cell repertoires in COVID-19 (dated by TCRdb to 2019 to 2021). A note on the overall study: Samples covering the acute and convalescent phases of COVID-19 were provided by collaborators in the United States, Italy and Spain. Nearly every sample came with metadata listing a de-identified subject ID, COVID-19 status, age in years and sex. The samples were drawn from two sources: the first 160 participants of the ongoing ImmuneRACE study, and 1,000 to 1,500 subjects contributed by 6 global collaborators. The prospective study material was composed of cDNA or gDNA derived from T cells, B-cell-depleted T cells, or PBMCs. The dataset comprised deeply sampled blood TCRbeta repertoires from subjects exposed to, actively infected with, or recovered from COVID-19. The repertoires were released in a freely available public database intended as a resource for research on the immune response to SARS-CoV-2. HLA class I and class II types, where available, came from metadata supplied by the sample provider rather than from assay-based typing.

TCRbeta CDR3 regions were amplified from genomic DNA by means of the immunoSEQ Assay, a bias-controlled multiplex PCR. The authors processed their data as follows. The number of nucleated cells in each sample was estimated from the amplification of reference gene primers within the assay. To quantify the absolute abundance of each unique TCRbeta CDR3 rearrangement, sequence reads were collapsed and filtered. Productive Simpson clonality was computed per sample as the square root of Simpson's diversity index over productive rearrangements. The source is immuneACCESS, and TCRdb retained only in-frame sequences with V and J called. Part of the clones is not carried over; for the studies checked, unresolved V genes explain less than half of this, and the remainder is unexplained. V, J and clone size derive from that table, while D and trimming were established from the DNA sequence. This sample holds roughly 200,000 clones; nearly 90% were observed only once. Together, the top ten hold approximately 12% of the sample.

What the study reported, not specific to this receptor: The quantity of clinical and demographic metadata differed by source and by participant and was supplied without curation.

Another Seattle source contributed samples from volunteer blood donors who had recovered from COVID-19. Collaborating institutions collected whole blood in K2EDTA tubes following their own protocols. For TCRbeta analysis, collaborators shipped samples in one of three forms: frozen whole blood, isolated PBMCs, or DNA extracted from either of those sample types. Concerning this clone itself: Its recognized antigen is unknown. Per-base qualities were not stored, and no clone one base away is much larger.

The sequence was collected from a young woman who had recovered from COVID-19. The sample taken for sequencing was peripheral blood.

The base sequence is TGTGCCAGTAGTATCGCTAAGCCCCGTATTGGTGAGCAGTTCTTC. Translated, it gives CASSIAKPRIGEQFF. The chain links TRBV19 with TRBJ2-1; the D gene assignment is ambiguous. The germline V gene encodes CDR1 LNHDA and CDR2 SQIVND (reference sequence). V is cut by 3 bases and J by 9 bases, and the space between the germline ends is 18 bases. The CDR3 goes from the cysteine to the phenylalanine over 15 residues. Only the CDR3 DNA is retained, 45 bases long and in frame from the first base.